The 25 T cell receptor beta chains reported below all come from one sample, sequenced in a study of blood T cell repertoires in COVID-19. The assay was immunoSEQ multiplex PCR, and TCRdb's table has in-frame clones only and misses some. The sample shows 250,000 to 350,000 clones, around 90% of them seen only once. The sequenced material came from peripheral blood. The receptors derive from a man younger than 30 who had recovered from COVID-19.

V gene TRBV19 combines with J gene TRBJ1-2; no firm D call. CDR3 size: 11 residues. Looked up from germline, CDR1 is LNHDA and CDR2 is SQIVND (reference sequence). The germline V and J ends were trimmed by 8 bases and 6 bases, with 10 bases remaining between them. The CDR3, as DNA: TGTGCCAGTTCCCCAGGAAATGGCTACACCTTC. Encoded protein: CASSPGNGYTF.

The chain couples TRBV9 to TRBJ2-2; D is undetermined. The CDR3 runs to 17 residues. Germline V CDR1 and CDR2: SGDLS, YYNGEE. V was pared by 0 bases and J by 0 bases, with 12 bases between. The CDR3 DNA follows: TGTGCCAGCAGCGTAGACCAGAATCCATCGAACACCGGGGAGCTGTTTTTT. As protein: CASSVDQNPSNTGELFF.

The sample holds one count of this clone. This chain connects TRBV29-1 to TRBJ2-1; 10 nucleotides line up with TRBD1. The CDR3 spans 16 residues. CDR1 SQVTM and CDR2 ANQGSEA come from the germline V gene. J gave up 4 bases and V 1 base, and 7 bases lay outside the gene matches. CDR3 nucleotide sequence: TGCAGCGTTGAAGGGACAGGGGGAAGGGATTACAATGAGCAGTTCTTC. As protein: CSVEGTGGRDYNEQFF.

The chain is built from TRBV4-3 and TRBJ2-7; D uncertain. Looked up from germline, CDR1 is LGHNA and CDR2 is YSLEER. The CDR3 contains 15 residues. V lost 1 base to trimming and J lost 2 bases, with 12 bases between them. The CDR3 sequence is CASSQGIQEPYEQYF. The CDR3 bases are TGCGCCAGCAGCCAAGGAATACAAGAACCCTACGAGCAGTACTTC.

The rearrangement uses TRBV5-4 and TRBJ1-5, with D possibly TRBD1 on 6 matching bases. This CDR3 region has 13 residues. Germline CDR1 is SGHNT and CDR2 is YYREEE (reference sequence). Deletions cut 0 bases from V and 16 bases from J, with 17 bases between. CDR3 bases: TGTGCCAGCAGCTTGGCCTCGGGGGGCCCTCTCCATTTT. This encodes CASSLASGGPLHF. The variable domain in full, completed from reference TRBV5-4 and TRBJ1-5, reads ETGVTQSPTHLIKTRGQQVTLRCSSQSGHNTVSWYQQALGQGPQFIFQYYREEENGRGNFPPRFSGLQFPNYSSELNVNALELDDSALYLCASSLASGGPLHFGDGTRLSIL.

This clone has more than one count but fewer than ten. The V and J genes are TRBV4-2 and TRBJ2-2, with D perhaps matching TRBD1 (5 bases). The CDR3 runs to 15 residues. CDR1 and CDR2 from the germline V gene are LGHNA and YNFKEQ. Trimming took 1 base from V and 2 from J, leaving 8 bases between them. Here the CDR3 DNA reads TGTGCCAGCAGCCAAGTGACAGACAACACCGGGGAGCTGTTTTTT. As protein: CASSQVTDNTGELFF.

Only a few counts were recorded for this clone. CDR3 in amino acids: CASSYRPGFEQYF. The CDR3 coding sequence is TGTGCCAGCAGCTATCGGCCAGGGTTCGAGCAGTACTTC. The chain has TRBV7-3 and TRBJ2-7; TRBD1 is a possible D gene (5 bases). Between the trimmed V and J ends, which lost 4 bases and 6 bases, there was a span of 13 bases. Germline V gene data show CDR1 as SGHTA and CDR2 as FQGTGA. This CDR3 is built from 13 residues. The complete variable domain, with remaining parts taken from reference TRBV7-3 and TRBJ2-7, reads GAGVSQTPSNKVTEKGKYVELRCDPISGHTALYWYRQSLGQGPEFLIYFQGTGAADDSGLPNDRFFAVRPEGSVSTLKIQRTERGDSAVYLCASSYRPGFEQYFGPGTRLTVT.

The chain employs TRBV29-1 and TRBJ2-3; possibly TRBD2 for D (5 bases). The CDR3 is 14 residues long. The V gene's germline CDR1 is SQVTM and CDR2 ANQGSEA. Between the trimmed V and J ends, which lost 1 base and 3 bases, there was a span of 11 bases. The CDR3 loop is CSVEVVRGTDTQYF. The CDR3 nucleotides are TGCAGCGTTGAAGTGGTACGGGGAACAGATACGCAGTATTTT.

This chain joins TRBV6-5 and TRBJ1-2, with a weak D call TRBD1 (6 bases). The CDR3 has 14 amino acids. The germline gives CDR1 MNHEY, CDR2 SVGAGI. V lost 5 bases and J 0 bases, leaving 10 bases between the germline ends. The CDR3 here is CASSTTGTNYGYTF. The CDR3 region has the DNA TGTGCCAGCAGTACTACAGGGACTAACTATGGCTACACCTTC.

V usage is TRBV7-2 and J usage is TRBJ2-5; a possible D gene is TRBD1 (7 bases). This CDR3 has 17 amino acids. From germline, CDR1 is SGHTA and CDR2 FQGNSA. The germline V and J ends were trimmed by 2 bases and 4 bases, with 20 bases remaining between them. For the CDR3, the DNA is TGTGCCAGCAGCTTAAGGGCTCGGAGGCAGGGGGGAGAGACCCAGTACTTC. This translates into CASSLRARRQGGETQYF.

The J gene is TRBJ1-2, the V gene TRBV10-3; D uncertain. The germline V and J ends were trimmed by 0 bases and 5 bases, with 7 bases remaining between them. The CDR3 sequence is 13 residues long. Germline loops: CDR1 ENHRY, CDR2 SYGVKD. The CDR3 region is CAISESPRYGYTF. CDR3 sequence (DNA): TGTGCCATCAGTGAGTCACCGAGATATGGCTACACCTTC.

V is TRBV4-3 and J is TRBJ2-1; TRBD2 matches at 10 bases. V dropped 0 bases and J dropped 4; count of bases not matched to a gene: 3. The CDR3 loop spans 16 amino acids. Germline V lookup: CDR1 LGHNA, CDR2 YSLEER. The CDR3, as DNA: TGCGCCAGCAGCCAAGACTTACTAGCGGGGTACAATGAGCAGTTCTTC. It specifies CASSQDLLAGYNEQFF.

The V call is TRBV5-4, the J call TRBJ2-2; D might be TRBD1 (5 bases). This CDR3 contains 15 residues. V lost 4 bases, J lost 6 bases, and 16 bases lay in between. CDR1 SGHNT and CDR2 YYREEE come from the germline V gene (reference sequence). The DNA for the CDR3 is TGTGCCAGCAGCGCGCCAGGGATGAGAGCCGGGGAGCTGTTTTTT. The encoded protein is CASSAPGMRAGELFF.

Here the CDR3 reads CASSVLAGGPADTQYF. For the CDR3, the DNA is TGTGCCAGCAGTGTGTTAGCGGGAGGGCCCGCAGATACGCAGTATTTT. The chain has TRBV2 and TRBJ2-3, with 11 nucleotides matching TRBD2. Germline assignment: CDR1 SNHLY and CDR2 FYNNEI. V dropped 4 bases and J dropped 4; count of bases not matched to a gene: 7. The CDR3 runs to 16 residues.

The rearrangement uses TRBV6-5 and TRBJ2-5, with 9 bases fitting TRBD2. Germline V gives CDR1 MNHEY, CDR2 SVGAGI. The CDR3 spans 12 residues. With V trimmed by 8 bases and J by 7 bases, 5 bases remained unmatched. The CDR3 nucleotides are TGTGCCAGCGGGACTAGCCCGACGACCCAGTACTTC. Protein: CASGTSPTTQYF.

In its sample, this clone was seen once. A junction boundary mismatches the germline segment, possibly from a read error. This chain links TRBV6-5 with TRBJ2-7, with 11 bases matching TRBD2. This CDR3 spans 11 amino acids. CDR1 is MNHEY, CDR2 SVGAGI, per germline. Here the CDR3 reads CASGVAGGLNF. In DNA, the CDR3 is TGTGCCAGCGGGGTAGCGGGAGGGTTGAACTTC.

CDR3 coding DNA: TGTGCCAGCAGTCCCCGCCCTGAGGGTGAGCAGTACTTC. Translated: CASSPRPEGEQYF. The rearrangement joins TRBV12-3 or TRBV12-4 to TRBJ2-7; D possibly corresponds to TRBD2 (5 bases). The V and J ends lost 5 bases and 7 bases respectively, with 15 bases between them. The CDR3 covers 13 residues.

This clone is a singleton in its sample. This rearrangement joins TRBV2 to TRBJ2-4; D perhaps matches TRBD1 (6 bases). Per germline, CDR1 SNHLY and CDR2 FYNNEI. The CDR3 consists of 12 residues. V was clipped by 7 bases and J by 5 bases, with 9 bases between them. Here the CDR3 reads CASKQGQNIQYF. In DNA form, the CDR3 reads TGTGCCAGCAAACAGGGCCAAAACATTCAGTACTTC.

The rearrangement links TRBV6-5 to TRBJ1-1, with TRBD1 matching over 7 bases. The CDR3 has 15 amino acids. Trimming removed 2 bases from V and 5 bases from J; junction bases left unmatched: 8. Germline lookup yields CDR1 MNHEY and CDR2 SVGAGI. For the CDR3, the DNA is TGTGCCAGCAGTTACGAGGGCGGCAGGGGGACTGAAGCTTTCTTT. This translates into CASSYEGGRGTEAFF.

The chain links TRBV11-2 to TRBJ2-3, with TRBD2 matching over 13 bases. CDR1 and CDR2 (germline): SGHAT, FQNNGV. The CDR3 has 16 amino acids. The V segment lost 5 bases and the J segment 5 bases; nucleotides outside the gene matches: 7. The CDR3 sequence: CASSTTSGGAGDTQYF. The DNA for the CDR3 is TGTGCCAGCAGCACCACTAGCGGGGGGGCGGGAGATACGCAGTATTTT.

V and J are TRBV6-5 and TRBJ2-7; 9 bases agree with TRBD2. Germline CDR1 MNHEY, CDR2 SVGAGI. The V segment lost 10 bases and the J segment 2 bases; nucleotides outside the gene matches: 3. The CDR3 consists of 12 residues. In DNA form, the CDR3 reads TGTGCCATACGCGGGGGGGCCTACGAGCAGTACTTC. This codes for CAIRGGAYEQYF.

The V call is TRBV3-1 (or the pseudogene TRBV3-2), the J call TRBJ2-7; 12 nucleotides line up with TRBD2. Trimming removed 4 bases from V and 4 bases from J; junction bases left unmatched: 5. The germline V gene encodes CDR1 LGHDT and CDR2 YNNKEL (reference sequence). The CDR3 consists of 15 residues. The CDR3 sequence: CASSPTSGRRYEQYF. The DNA of the CDR3 is TGTGCCAGCAGCCCAACTAGCGGGAGGAGGTACGAGCAGTACTTC.

In this sample, this clone turned up a few times. Within the sample, other DNA sequences also encode this same CDR3. This chain joins TRBV9 and TRBJ2-2; TRBD2 is a possible D gene (5 bases). The germline V and J ends were trimmed by 0 bases and 0 bases, with 9 bases remaining between them. Per the germline V gene, CDR1 is SGDLS and CDR2 is YYNGEE. The CDR3 covers 16 residues. CDR3 nucleotides: TGTGCCAGCAGCGTAGGCCTAGCAGCGAACACCGGGGAGCTGTTTTTT. As protein: CASSVGLAANTGELFF.

This chain joins TRBV27 and TRBJ1-6; D is possibly TRBD1 (5 bases). V gave up 2 bases and J gave up 7 bases, with 12 bases separating them. The CDR3 sequence is 15 residues long. Germline CDR1 is MNHEY and CDR2 is SMNVEV (reference sequence). The DNA for the CDR3 is TGTGCCAGCAGTTTAGGGGGGGTCCTGAATTCACCCCTCCACTTT. The encoded protein is CASSLGGVLNSPLHF.

This clone was detected once. V usage is TRBV2 and J usage is TRBJ1-3; D not resolved. The CDR3 extends over 14 amino acids. Looked up from germline, CDR1 is SNHLY and CDR2 is FYNNEI. With 4 bases removed from V and 0 bases from J, the gap between germline ends came to 7 bases. The chain's CDR3 is CASSAHSSGNTIYF. CDR3 bases: TGTGCCAGCAGTGCTCACAGCTCTGGAAACACCATATATTTT.